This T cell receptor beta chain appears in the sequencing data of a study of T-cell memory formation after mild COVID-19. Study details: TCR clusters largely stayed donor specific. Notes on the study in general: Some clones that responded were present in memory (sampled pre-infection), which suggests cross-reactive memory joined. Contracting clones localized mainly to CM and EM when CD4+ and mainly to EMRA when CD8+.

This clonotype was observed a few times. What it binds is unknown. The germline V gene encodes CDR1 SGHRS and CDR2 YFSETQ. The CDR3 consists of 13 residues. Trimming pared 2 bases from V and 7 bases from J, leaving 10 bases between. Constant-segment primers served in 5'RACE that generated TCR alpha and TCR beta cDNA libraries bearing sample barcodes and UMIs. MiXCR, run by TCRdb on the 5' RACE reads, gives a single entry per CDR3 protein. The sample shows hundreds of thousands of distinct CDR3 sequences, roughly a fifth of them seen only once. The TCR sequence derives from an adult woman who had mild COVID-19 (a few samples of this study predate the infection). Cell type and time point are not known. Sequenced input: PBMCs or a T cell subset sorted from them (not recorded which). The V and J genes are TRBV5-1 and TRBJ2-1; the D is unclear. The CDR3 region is CASSFGWDNEQFF. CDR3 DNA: TGCGCCAGCAGCTTCGGATGGGATAATGAGCAGTTCTTC.